This T cell receptor (beta chain) was captured in a study of graft-versus-host responses after intestinal transplantation. Looking at the study overall: Transplant recipients had multivisceral, liver-intestinal, or isolated intestinal grafts. Among the recipients, all got anti-thymocyte globulin induction and then tacrolimus and steroids for around 3 years. Study results and caveats: Patients with graft-donor T cell macrochimerism had high graft-versus-host to host-versus-graft clonal ratios in allografts. Recipient marrow contained GvH clones, some of which appeared first in ileum or blood.

CDR3 length: 13 amino acids. V dropped 7 bases and J dropped 7; count of bases not matched to a gene: 9. Germline lookup yields CDR1 MNHEY and CDR2 SVGAGI. This clone occurred a few times. Its antigen is undetermined. Assay: immunoSEQ multiplex PCR; the TCRdb copy retains only in-frame clones and omits some. The sample has approximately 100,000 clones, 75% to 90% seen once. This specimen consisted of unstimulated CD4+ T cells sorted from spleen or lymph node cells, obtained before intestinal transplant. The chain carries TRBV6-5 and TRBJ1-2, with 7 bases aligning to TRBD1. This receptor was identified in a human donor who received an intestinal transplant. As DNA, the CDR3 is TGTGCCAGCAAGCCGGGACAGTTATCTGGCTACACCTTC. Protein sequence: CASKPGQLSGYTF.